This T cell receptor (beta chain) appears in the sequencing data of a study of T cell responses to AZD1222 COVID-19 vaccine. The study's findings and limits: Only a handful of AZD1222 recipients, more than five in all, had baseline seropositivity. As reported, nearly half of all spike-specific TCRs target variant regions that are unmutated. Mostly white British, mostly female donors; authors suggested clonal diversity may be underestimated.

TCRdb's copy holds only in-frame clones and misses some; the assay was immunoSEQ multiplex PCR. Among 120,000 or so clones listed, over 70% were seen once. The CDR3 is made up of 17 amino acids. Turning to this clone: Its target is not known.

The sequence was obtained from an adult in good health. The chain links TRBV21-1 to TRBJ2-7; whether TRBD1, the table's D call, matches the DNA was not checked. TRBV21-1 is deemed a pseudogene. The specimen was peripheral blood, collected on day 0 of AZD1222 vaccination. In nucleotides, the CDR3 is TGTGCCAGCAGAGCCCAGATACCGGGACAGGGGGCCTACGAGCAGTACTTC. Translating it yields CASRAQIPGQGAYEQYF.